This TCR beta chain is drawn from a study of T cells in Graves' hyperthyroidism and ophthalmopathy. The overall study: Staff took peripheral blood when the initial diagnosis was made, before any treatment began.

This clonotype was counted many times. Its target is not known. Germline-derived CDR1 and CDR2 are MNHNS and SASEGT. V lost 10 bases, J lost 4 bases, and 22 bases lay in between. This CDR3 region has 15 residues. Authors of the study amplified TCR beta CDR3 regions from RNA transcripts. The HTBI primer set was used in a first-round RT-PCR of the TCR CDR3. In TCRdb, the multiplex PCR reads were re-called with MiXCR into one record per CDR3 protein. Altogether about 420,000 distinct CDR3 sequences are present, 15% to 19% being singletons, with the ten largest covering around 14%. Overall study results and limits: The model's output predicted ophthalmopathy at a median of approximately 6.5 months prior to onset.

The patients, who ranged from 18 to 65 in age, presented with newly diagnosed hyperthyroidism lasting under 2 months. Fresh peripheral blood, 7.5 to 10 ml, yielded the PBMCs. The sequenced material came from blood. This receptor was identified in a woman under 30 with Graves' hyperthyroidism. The chain carries TRBV6-1 and TRBJ2-5; D may match TRBD1 or TRBD2 (5 bases each). CDR3 residues: CATQLLLRGPETQYF. In DNA, the CDR3 is TGTGCCACCCAGCTCCTTCTCCGGGGACCAGAGACCCAGTACTTC.